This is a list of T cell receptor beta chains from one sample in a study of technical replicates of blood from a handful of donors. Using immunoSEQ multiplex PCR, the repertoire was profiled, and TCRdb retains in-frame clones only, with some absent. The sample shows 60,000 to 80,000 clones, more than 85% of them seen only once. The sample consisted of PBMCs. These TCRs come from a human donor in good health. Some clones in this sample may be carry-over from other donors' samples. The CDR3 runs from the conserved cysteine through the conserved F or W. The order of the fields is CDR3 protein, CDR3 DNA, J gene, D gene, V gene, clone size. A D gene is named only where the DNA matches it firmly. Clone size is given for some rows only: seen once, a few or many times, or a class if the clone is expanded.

CASSERINQGSPLHF,TGTGCCAGCAGTGAACGTATCAACCAGGGTTCACCCCTCCACTTT,TRBJ1-6,NA,TRBV6-1,NA
CASSLVGGEQFF,TGTGCCAGCAGCTTGGTAGGAGGCGAGCAGTTCTTC,TRBJ2-1,NA,TRBV5-5,NA
CASSARGTQYF,TGTGCCAGCAGCGCGCGAGGTACGCAGTATTTT,TRBJ2-3,NA,TRBV7-2,NA
CASSFGPNRDTQYF,TGTGCCAGCAGTTTTGGGCCGAACCGAGATACGCAGTATTTT,TRBJ2-3,NA,TRBV7-2,NA
CSVEDRSGRDTQYF,TGCAGCGTTGAAGATCGTAGCGGGAGGGATACGCAGTATTTT,TRBJ2-3,TRBD2,TRBV29-1,NA
CASSLRRTGGLGGYTF,TGTGCCAGCAGCTTAAGGAGAACAGGGGGCCTTGGCGGCTACACCTTC,TRBJ1-2,TRBD1,TRBV5-6,once
CASSRLRDRGPGYTF,TGTGCCAGCAGTCGACTTCGGGACAGGGGGCCTGGCTACACCTTC,TRBJ1-2,TRBD1,TRBV6-5,NA
CAKQSGLAYEQYF,TGTGCCAAACAATCGGGACTAGCCTACGAGCAGTACTTC,TRBJ2-7,TRBD2,TRBV2,NA
CASTQGATNEKLFF,TGTGCCAGCACACAGGGGGCAACTAATGAAAAACTGTTTTTT,TRBJ1-4,TRBD1,TRBV19,NA
CASSSDSTSTDTQYF,TGCGCCAGCAGTTCCGACTCCACTAGCACAGATACGCAGTATTTT,TRBJ2-3,NA,TRBV5-1,NA
CASSWGLAGSGTDTQYF,TGTGCCAGCAGCTGGGGACTAGCGGGGTCCGGCACAGATACGCAGTATTTT,TRBJ2-3,TRBD2,TRBV7-2,NA
CSVPRGYEQYF,TGCAGTGTCCCCCGGGGGTACGAGCAGTACTTC,TRBJ2-7,NA,TRBV20-1,once
CASRPTGTVNTEAFF,TGCGCCAGCAGACCCACCGGGACAGTGAACACTGAAGCTTTCTTT,TRBJ1-1,TRBD1,TRBV4-1,NA
CASSPNRDSGGYTF,TGTGCCAGCTCACCCAACCGGGACAGTGGCGGCTACACCTTC,TRBJ1-2,TRBD1,TRBV18,NA